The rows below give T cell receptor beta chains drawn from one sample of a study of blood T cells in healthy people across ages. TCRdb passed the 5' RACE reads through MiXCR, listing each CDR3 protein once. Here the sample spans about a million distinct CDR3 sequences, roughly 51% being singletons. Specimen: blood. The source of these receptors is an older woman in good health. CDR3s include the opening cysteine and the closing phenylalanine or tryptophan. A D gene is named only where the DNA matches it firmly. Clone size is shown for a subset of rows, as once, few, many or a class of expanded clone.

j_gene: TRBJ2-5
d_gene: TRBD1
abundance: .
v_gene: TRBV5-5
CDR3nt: TGTGCCAGCAGCTTCCAGGGGGCGAGGCAAGAGACCCAGTACTTC
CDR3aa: CASSFQGARQETQYF

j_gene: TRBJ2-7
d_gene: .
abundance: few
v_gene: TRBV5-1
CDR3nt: TGCGCCAGCAGCCGCATTAGTATCGACTCCGAGCAGTACTTC
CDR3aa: CASSRISIDSEQYF

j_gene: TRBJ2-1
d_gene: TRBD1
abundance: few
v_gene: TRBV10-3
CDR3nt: TGTGCCATCAGTGTAGGACAGGGGGGAACAAATGAGCAGTTCTTC
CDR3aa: CAISVGQGGTNEQFF

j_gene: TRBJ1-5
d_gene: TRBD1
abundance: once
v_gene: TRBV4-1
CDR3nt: TGCGCCAGCAGCCAAGGACAGGGGGCCTTCAATCAGCCCCAGCATTTT
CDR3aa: CASSQGQGAFNQPQHF

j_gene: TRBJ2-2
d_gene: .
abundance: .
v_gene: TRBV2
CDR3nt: TGTGCCAGCAGTGATCCCGGGGAGCTGTTTTTT
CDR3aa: CASSDPGELFF

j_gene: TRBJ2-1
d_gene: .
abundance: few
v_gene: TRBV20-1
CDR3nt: TGCAGTGCTAGAGACGAAGGGTCAGCGGAGCGCAATGAGCAGTTCTTC
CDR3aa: CSARDEGSAERNEQFF

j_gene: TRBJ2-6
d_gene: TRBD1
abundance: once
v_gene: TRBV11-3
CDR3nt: TGTGCCAGCAGCTTTGGTGCAGGGGGTGGTTCTGGGGCCAACGTCCTGACTTTC
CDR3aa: CASSFGAGGGSGANVLTF

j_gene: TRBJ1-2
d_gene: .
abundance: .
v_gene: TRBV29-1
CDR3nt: TGCAGCGTTGAAACATCAGGGGCCTATGGCTACACCTTC
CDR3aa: CSVETSGAYGYTF

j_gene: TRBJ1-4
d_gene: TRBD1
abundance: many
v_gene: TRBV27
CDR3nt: TGTGCCACTAAGCCAGACAGGGCCTTTGAAAAACTGTTTTTT
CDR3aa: CATKPDRAFEKLFF

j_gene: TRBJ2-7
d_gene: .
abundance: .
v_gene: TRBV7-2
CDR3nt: TGTGCCAGCAGCTCCAAAATTACTAGCCACGAGCAGTACTTC
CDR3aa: CASSSKITSHEQYF

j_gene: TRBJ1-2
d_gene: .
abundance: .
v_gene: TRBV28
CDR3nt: TGTGCCACAACCACCTCTCTGTTCTATGGCTACACCTTC
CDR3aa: CATTTSLFYGYTF

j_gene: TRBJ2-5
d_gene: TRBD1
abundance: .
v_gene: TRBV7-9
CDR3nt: TGTGCCAGCAGCCCTAGGGACAGGGAGCAGTACTTC
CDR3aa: CASSPRDREQYF

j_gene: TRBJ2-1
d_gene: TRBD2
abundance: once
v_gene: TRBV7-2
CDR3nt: TGTGCCAGCAGCTCCGCGGGAGGGGGCGAGACCCAGTTCTTC
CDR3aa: CASSSAGGGETQFF

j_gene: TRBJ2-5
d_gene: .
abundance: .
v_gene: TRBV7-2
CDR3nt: TGTGCCAGCAGCTTAGGTCCAGCGGAAGAGACCCAGTACTTC
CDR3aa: CASSLGPAEETQYF

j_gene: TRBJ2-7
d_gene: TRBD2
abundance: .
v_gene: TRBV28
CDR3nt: TGTGCCACCCAACGGGGCGGGAGTGGAGACCACGAGCGGTACTTC
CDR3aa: CATQRGGSGDHERYF

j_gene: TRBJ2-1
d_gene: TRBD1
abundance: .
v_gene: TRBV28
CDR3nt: TGTGCCAGCAGTCCGTCCGCCCGGGACAGGGGAACCTCAAATGAGCAGTTCTTC
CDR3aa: CASSPSARDRGTSNEQFF

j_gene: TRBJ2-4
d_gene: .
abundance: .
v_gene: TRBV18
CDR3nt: TGTGCCAGCTCGCACGGGACAACTCGCCAGGACATTCAGTACTTC
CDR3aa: CASSHGTTRQDIQYF

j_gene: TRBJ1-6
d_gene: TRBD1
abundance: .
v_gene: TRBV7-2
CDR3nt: TGTGCCAGCAGCTTAGTGGGACAGAAAACGTGGGCCCTCCACTTT
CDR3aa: CASSLVGQKTWALHF

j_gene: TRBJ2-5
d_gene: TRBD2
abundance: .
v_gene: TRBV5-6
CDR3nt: TGTGCCAGCAGCCCCACCCTCCTAGCGGGAGGTAGGGTTGAGCAGTACTTC
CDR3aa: CASSPTLLAGGRVEQYF

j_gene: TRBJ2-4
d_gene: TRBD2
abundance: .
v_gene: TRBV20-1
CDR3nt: TGCAGTGCTAGGATGCGGGAGGTGACCAAAAACATTCAGTACTTC
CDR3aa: CSARMREVTKNIQYF

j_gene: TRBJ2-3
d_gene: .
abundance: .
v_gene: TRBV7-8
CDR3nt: TGTGCCAGCAGCCCCTCTTCTGGCGGGCGCACAGATACGCAGTATTTT
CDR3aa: CASSPSSGGRTDTQYF

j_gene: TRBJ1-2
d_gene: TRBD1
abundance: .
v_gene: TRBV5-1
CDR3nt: TGCGCCAGCAGCGAGGGACAGGCTAGCTATGGCTACACCTTC
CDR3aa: CASSEGQASYGYTF

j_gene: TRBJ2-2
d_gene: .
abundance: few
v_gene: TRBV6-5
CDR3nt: TGTGCCAGCAGGATCCATAACACCGGGGAGCTGTTTTTT
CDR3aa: CASRIHNTGELFF

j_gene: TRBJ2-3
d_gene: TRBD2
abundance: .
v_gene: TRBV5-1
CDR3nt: TGCGCCAGCAGCTCCCCGACTAGCGGGAGGGGCACAGATACGCAGTATTTT
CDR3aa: CASSSPTSGRGTDTQYF

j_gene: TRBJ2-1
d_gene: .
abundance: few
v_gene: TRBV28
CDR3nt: TGTGCCAGCAGGGGTGGCGGGAACAATCGCAATGAGCAGTTCTTC
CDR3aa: CASRGGGNNRNEQFF

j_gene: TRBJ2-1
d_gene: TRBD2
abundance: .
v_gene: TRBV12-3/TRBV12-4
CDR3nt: TGTGTCAGCAGTTCCCTAGCGGGACTAGTGAATGAGCAGTTCTTC
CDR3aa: CVSSSLAGLVNEQFF

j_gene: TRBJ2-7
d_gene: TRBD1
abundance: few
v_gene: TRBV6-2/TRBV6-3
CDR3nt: TGTGCCAGCAGAAAAGGGACAGGGCGCGAGCAGTACTTC
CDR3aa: CASRKGTGREQYF

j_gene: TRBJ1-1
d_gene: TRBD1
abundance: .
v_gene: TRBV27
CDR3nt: TGTGCCAGCAGTTTAAGGGGGCCGTTCACTGAAGCTTTCTTT
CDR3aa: CASSLRGPFTEAFF

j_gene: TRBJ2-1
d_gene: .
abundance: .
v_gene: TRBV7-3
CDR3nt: TGTGCCAGCAGCTTAACAGGAGACGGATACAATGAGCAGTTCTTC
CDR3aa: CASSLTGDGYNEQFF

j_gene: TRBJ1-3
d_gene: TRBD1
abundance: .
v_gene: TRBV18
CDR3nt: TGTGCCAGCTCACGGGACAGCTCTGGAAACACCATATATTTT
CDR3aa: CASSRDSSGNTIYF

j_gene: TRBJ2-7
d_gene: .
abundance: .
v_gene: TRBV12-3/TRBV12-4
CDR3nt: TGTGCCAGCTTCGAAGGGGGCGAGCAGTACTTC
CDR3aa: CASFEGGEQYF

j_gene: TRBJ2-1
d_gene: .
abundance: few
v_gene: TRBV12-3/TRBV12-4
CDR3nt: TGTGCCAGCAGTTTAGGCGGGCGGCAGTTCTTC
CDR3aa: CASSLGGRQFF

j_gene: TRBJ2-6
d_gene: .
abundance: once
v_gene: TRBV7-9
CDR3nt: TGTGCCAGCAGCTTAATCTCTTTGGCCAACGTCCTGACTTTC
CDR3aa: CASSLISLANVLTF

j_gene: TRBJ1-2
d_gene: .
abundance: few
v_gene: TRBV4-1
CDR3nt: TGCGCCAGCAGCCAAGATACACGGACAGAGAACTATGGCTACACCTTC
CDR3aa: CASSQDTRTENYGYTF

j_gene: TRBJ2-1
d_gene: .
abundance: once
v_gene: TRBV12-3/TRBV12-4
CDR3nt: TGTGCCAGCAGTCCCGGGGGTTCTCGGGGATCCTACAATGAGCAGTTCTTC
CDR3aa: CASSPGGSRGSYNEQFF

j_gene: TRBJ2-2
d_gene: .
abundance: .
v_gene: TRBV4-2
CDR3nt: TGTGCCAGCAGCCAAGAAACTGCCGGGGAGCTGTTTTTT
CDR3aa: CASSQETAGELFF

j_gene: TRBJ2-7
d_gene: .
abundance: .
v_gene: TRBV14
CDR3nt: TGTGCCAGCAGCCGAGGGCAGACCGAGCAGTACTTC
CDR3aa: CASSRGQTEQYF

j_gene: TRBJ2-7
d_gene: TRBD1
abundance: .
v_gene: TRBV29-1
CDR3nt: TGCAGCGTATGGACAGGGGTGTACGAGCAGTACTTC
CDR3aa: CSVWTGVYEQYF

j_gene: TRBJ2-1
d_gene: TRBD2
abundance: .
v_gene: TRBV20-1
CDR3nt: TGCAGTGCCCCTAGCGGGAGCCTTGCTGGTAGTGAGCAGTTCTTC
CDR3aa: CSAPSGSLAGSEQFF

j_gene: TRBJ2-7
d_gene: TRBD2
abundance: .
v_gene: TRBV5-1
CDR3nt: TGCGCCAGCAGCTTCGGGAGGGCCGTCTACGAGCAGTACTTC
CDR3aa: CASSFGRAVYEQYF

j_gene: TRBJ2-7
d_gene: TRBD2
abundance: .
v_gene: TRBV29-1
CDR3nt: TGCAGCGTTCTCCAACTAGCGGGGAGAACCTACGAGCAGTACTTC
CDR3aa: CSVLQLAGRTYEQYF

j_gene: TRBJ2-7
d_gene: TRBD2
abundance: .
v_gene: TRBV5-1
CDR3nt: TGCGCCAGCAGCCTCCGGGGGGGACAAAAGAATGAGCAGTACTTC
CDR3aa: CASSLRGGQKNEQYF

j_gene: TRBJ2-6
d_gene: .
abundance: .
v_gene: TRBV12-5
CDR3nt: TGTGCTAGTGGATCGTGGGGGGCCAACGTCCTGACTTTC
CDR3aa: CASGSWGANVLTF

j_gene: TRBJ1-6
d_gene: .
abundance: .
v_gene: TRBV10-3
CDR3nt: TGTGCCATCAGTGAGGATCAGAGTTCACCCCTCCACTTT
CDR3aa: CAISEDQSSPLHF

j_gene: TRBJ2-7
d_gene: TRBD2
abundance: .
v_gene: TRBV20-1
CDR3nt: TGCAGTGCTAGACCCCTATATTCGCCCAGCGGGAGATCCGAGCAGTACTTC
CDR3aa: CSARPLYSPSGRSEQYF

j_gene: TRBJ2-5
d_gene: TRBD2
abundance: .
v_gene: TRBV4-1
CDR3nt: TGCGCCAGCAGCCAACTTCCTAGCGGAAGAGAGACCCAGTACTTC
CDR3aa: CASSQLPSGRETQYF

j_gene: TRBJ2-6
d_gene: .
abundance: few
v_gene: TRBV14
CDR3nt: TGTGCCAGCAGCCCCGTACTCTCTGGGGCCAACGTCCTGACTTTC
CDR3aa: CASSPVLSGANVLTF

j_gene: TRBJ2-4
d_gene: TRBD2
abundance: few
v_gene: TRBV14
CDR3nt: TGTGCCAGCAGCCAGACTAGCGGGAGGGCTGCCAAAAACATTCAGTACTTC
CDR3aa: CASSQTSGRAAKNIQYF

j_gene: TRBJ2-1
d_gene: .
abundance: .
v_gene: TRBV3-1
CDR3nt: TGTGCCAGCAGCCAAGACACAGGGCGGTACAATGAGCAGTTCTTC
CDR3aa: CASSQDTGRYNEQFF

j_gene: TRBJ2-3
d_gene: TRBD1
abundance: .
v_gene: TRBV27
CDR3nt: TGTGCCAGCAGTCCCCAGGACAGGGGGGATACGCAGTATTTT
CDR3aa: CASSPQDRGDTQYF

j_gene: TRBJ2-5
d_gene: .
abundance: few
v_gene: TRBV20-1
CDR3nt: TGCACCCCGTCGGATGGAGAGACCCAGTACTTC
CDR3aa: CTPSDGETQYF

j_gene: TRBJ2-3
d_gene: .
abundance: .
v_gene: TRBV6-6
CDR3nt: TGTGCCAGCAAGACCAGCGGGTCCCGCACAGATACGCAGTATTTT
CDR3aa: CASKTSGSRTDTQYF

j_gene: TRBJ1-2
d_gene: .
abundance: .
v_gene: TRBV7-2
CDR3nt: TGTGCCAGCACCCCTTCGAGAACTTCCTATGGCTACACCTTC
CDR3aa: CASTPSRTSYGYTF

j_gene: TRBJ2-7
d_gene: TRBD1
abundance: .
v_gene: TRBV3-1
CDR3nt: TGTGCCAGCAGCCAAGTGACAGGGGGCGGAAACGAGCAGTACTTC
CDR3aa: CASSQVTGGGNEQYF